This record looks at one T cell receptor (beta chain) sequence and its context. The specificity of this receptor is unknown. Per-nucleotide qualities are absent, and no much larger clonotype sits a single base away. Compared with germline, V lacks 6 bases and J lacks 3 bases; bases without a gene match: 10. CDR1 and CDR2 were assigned from the germline V gene as MDHEN and SYDVKM. The CDR3 contains 15 residues, cysteine and phenylalanine counted. Only the CDR3 portion is preserved as DNA: 45 bases, with reading frame beginning at the first base. Genomic DNA was isolated using the Qiagen DNeasy kit from unsorted PBMCs as well as from negatively selected CD4+ and CD8+ fractions. TCR beta CDR3 regions were amplified by immunoSEQ multiplex PCR using primers annealing to V and J segments. A synthetic immune receptor repertoire was used to minimize amplification bias, and remaining bias was computationally removed after sequencing. The original pipeline was this. Custom Python scripts were used to quantify repertoire diversity as the Shannon entropy index. Unsorted, CD4+ and CD8+ repertoires were examined separately, except in combined analyses, for which CD4+ and CD8+ sequences were merged in silico. Clonal expansion was defined as a frequency increase of at least 2-fold after treatment compared with C1D1, and clones undetected at baseline were assigned a pseudocount of 0.5. Singleton clones were defined as clones with 0 or 1 copy at C1D1, and non-singleton clones were defined as clones with 2 or more copies. Clones expanded in unsorted samples were labelled as CD4+, CD8+ or unknown by matching protein sequences in sorted samples from the same patient. Wilcoxon tests were applied to paired samples to test diversity changes from C1D1 to C4D1. As stored in TCRdb, this immuneACCESS dataset retains in-frame rearrangements with V and J assigned. A fraction of the clones does not appear; measured against another copy, unresolved V genes explain less than half of the discrepancy, and the remainder lacks a known reason. The D gene and trimming were derived from the DNA, and the V and J assignments and clone size from that table. The sample data list tens of thousands of clones, and 80% to 90% of these were observed just once. Around 10% of the sample is taken by the ten largest.

This sample stems from a study of PD-1 blockade in classical Hodgkin lymphoma (dated by TCRdb to about 2020). Context from the whole study: Nivolumab dosing was 3 mg/kg intravenously every 2 weeks, continuing until either disease progression or unacceptable toxicity. To define a peripheral blood immune signature of response to PD-1 blockade in classical Hodgkin lymphoma, the study combined TCR beta sequencing with CyTOF. Broad study findings and their caveats: Trial patients achieving complete response had baseline diversity similar to newly diagnosed patients, whereas partial responders and progressors had significantly lower diversity. Lower diversity was observed in patients in whom nivolumab was started less than 1 year after ASCT, and these patients were excluded from later analyses so that confounding by immune reconstitution would be avoided. Baseline TCR diversity was reported to be lower in newly diagnosed patients than in healthy donors and to be lower still in relapsed/refractory patients. CD4+ but not CD8+ TCR diversity rose significantly by C4D1 (p=0.0027 vs p=0.16), most apparent in complete responders (p=0.02). The study was limited to a single clinical trial cohort, and causes of repertoire differences, possibly disease activity or prior therapy, remained undefined.

Explained via the paper, the time point label denotes: cycle 2 day 1 (C2D1) of nivolumab. Relapse after autologous stem cell transplantation had occurred in all trial patients, and cohorts A, B and C were distinguished by prior brentuximab vedotin exposure. The trial cohort included 55 to 65 patients with relapsed/refractory classical Hodgkin lymphoma, and each patient had a best overall response of complete response, partial response or progressive disease. Trial patients were treated with single-agent nivolumab in the multi-cohort phase II CheckMate 205 trial. Best overall response was determined by an independent review committee according to the 2007 International Working Group response criteria. Trial PBMCs were obtained immediately prior to nivolumab initiation (C1D1) and on therapy at cycle 2 day 1 and cycle 4 day 1. Peripheral blood was collected in 8 mL Vacutainer Cell Preparation Tubes, from which PBMCs were isolated by centrifugation and then cryopreserved.

The sequencing used peripheral blood mononuclear cells (PBMCs), collected before the second cycle of nivolumab. Recombination linked TRBV28 to TRBJ2-7; TRBD1 matches 8 bases in the middle. The TCR comes from a human donor with classical Hodgkin lymphoma. CDR3 region: CASRETGAINYEQYF. Here is the DNA: TGTGCCAGCAGAGAGACAGGGGCGATAAACTACGAGCAGTACTTC.